Each of the 32 T cell receptor beta chains below was sequenced from the same sample in a study of cytomegalovirus exposure and HLA in healthy donors. The PCR was carried out with 60 Vbeta primers and 13 Jbeta primers. Data came from immunoSEQ multiplex PCR; TCRdb stores just in-frame clones and leaves some out. The table includes some 140,000 clones, around 9% detected once. Sequencing was performed on PBMCs. The receptors were gathered from a woman between 40 and 55 years old in good health and CMV-seropositive.

The rearrangement uses TRBV11-2 and TRBJ2-2, with TRBD1 identical over 10 bases. Trimming took 5 bases from V and 4 from J; bases not matched to a gene: 10. This CDR3 is 17 amino acids long. The germline CDR1 and CDR2 sequences are SGHAT and FQNNGV. CDR3 in amino acids: CASSARTGGTGTGELFF. The CDR3 bases are TGTGCCAGCAGCGCCCGGACAGGGGGAACAGGCACCGGGGAGCTGTTTTTT.

The chain employs TRBV9 and TRBJ1-1; D is uncertain. The germline V gene has CDR1 SGDLS and CDR2 YYNGEE. V lost 0 bases and J lost 1, with 4 bases in between. The CDR3 is 13 residues long. CDR3 protein: CASSVDQNTEAFF. The CDR3 nucleotides read TGTGCCAGCAGCGTAGATCAGAACACTGAAGCTTTCTTT.

The J gene is TRBJ1-2, the V gene TRBV19; D is undetermined. CDR3 length: 12 residues. V was trimmed by 5 bases and J by 4 bases, leaving 8 bases between them. CDR1 and CDR2 (germline): LNHDA, SQIVND (reference sequence). CDR3 amino acids: CASSGSGYGYTF. The CDR3, as DNA: TGTGCCAGTAGTGGGTCGGGCTATGGCTACACCTTC.

This clone appeared a few times. The chain is built from TRBV7-9 and TRBJ2-2; TRBD1 is a possible D gene (6 bases). The CDR3 consists of 15 residues. Germline V gene lookup returns CDR1 SEHNR and CDR2 FQNEAQ (reference sequence). Trimming removed 4 bases from V and 0 bases from J, with 9 bases in between. Here the CDR3 reads CASSYGTTNTGELFF. DNA of the CDR3: TGTGCCAGCAGCTACGGGACAACGAACACCGGGGAGCTGTTTTTT.

This clone has ten or more counts. This sequence joins TRBV7-9 and TRBJ1-1, with 8 bases that match TRBD1. Germline CDR1 is SEHNR and CDR2 is FQNEAQ (reference sequence). V lost 4 bases and J lost 0; bases outside the gene matches: 1. The CDR3 contains 14 residues. The CDR3 sequence: CASSWGQVNTEAFF. The CDR3 coding sequence is TGTGCCAGCAGCTGGGGACAGGTGAACACTGAAGCTTTCTTT. Using reference TRBV7-9 and TRBJ1-1 for the parts outside the CDR3, the full variable domain is DTGVSQNPRHKITKRGQNVTFRCDPISEHNRLYWYRQTLGQGPEFLTYFQNEAQLEKSRLLSDRFSAERPKGSFSTLEIQRTEQGDSAMYLCASSWGQVNTEAFFGQGTRLTVV.

This chain connects TRBV7-2 to TRBJ1-6; perhaps TRBD1 as D (5 bases). The CDR3 has 14 amino acids. The germline V and J ends were trimmed by 2 bases and 3 bases, with 5 bases remaining between them. CDR1 and CDR2 (germline): SGHTA, FQGNSA. The CDR3 coding sequence is TGTGCCAGCAGCTTACAGGGCTATAATTCACCCCTCCACTTT. It yields the protein CASSLQGYNSPLHF.

The sample holds a few counts of this clone. This CDR3 reads CASSYSIGGYNSPLHF. CDR3 coding DNA: TGTGCCAGCAGTTACTCGATCGGGGGGTATAATTCACCCCTCCACTTT. The rearrangement joins TRBV6-5 to TRBJ1-6, with D possibly matching TRBD1 (5 bases). Trimming removed 0 bases from V and 4 bases from J, with 10 bases in between. The germline CDR1 and CDR2 sequences are MNHEY and SVGAGI. There are 16 residues in the CDR3.

This clone was observed a handful of times. The chain links TRBV6-1 to TRBJ2-7; 8 nucleotides match TRBD2. V shed 9 bases and J 6 bases; nucleotides not matched to a gene: 16. The CDR3 length is 15 residues. The V gene's germline CDR1 is MNHNS and CDR2 SASEGT. The DNA of the CDR3 is TGTGCCAGTACTCGGGGGGGGGTCGCGAGAGGCGAGCAGTACTTC. This encodes CASTRGGVARGEQYF.

The table lists this clone with a few counts. The chain couples TRBV4-1 to TRBJ2-7; TRBD2 matches at 7 bases. V lost 2 bases, J lost 0 bases, and 16 bases stayed unmatched. Germline CDR1 is MGHRA and CDR2 is YSYEKL. The CDR3 runs 19 residues. The CDR3 region is CASSQYATSSFDSSYEQYF. CDR3 DNA: TGCGCCAGCAGCCAATACGCGACTAGCAGTTTTGATAGCTCCTACGAGCAGTACTTC.

The sample holds a few counts of this clone. The V and J genes are TRBV29-1 and TRBJ1-1; D might be TRBD1 (5 bases). The CDR3 is 13 residues long. Trimming removed 7 bases at V and 4 bases at J, with 16 bases between. Per the germline V gene, CDR1 is SQVTM and CDR2 is ANQGSEA. The CDR3: CSANYGGSTEAFF. The CDR3 coding sequence is TGCAGCGCCAACTACGGGGGGAGCACTGAAGCTTTCTTT.

This rearrangement joins TRBV7-2 to TRBJ1-3; possible D gene TRBD1, 6 bases. Germline V CDR1 and CDR2: SGHTA, FQGNSA. CDR3 length equals 17 residues. The ends were cut back, 2 bases at V and 2 bases at J, with 16 bases in the middle. The CDR3 loop reads CASSLRGAASTGNTIYF. The CDR3 region has the DNA TGTGCCAGCAGCTTACGGGGGGCAGCCTCAACTGGAAACACCATATATTTT.

This rearrangement joins TRBV19 to TRBJ2-1; tentatively, D is TRBD1 (5 bases). CDR3 size: 15 residues. CDR1 is LNHDA, CDR2 SQIVND, per germline (reference sequence). Trimming removed 9 bases at V and 6 bases at J, with 21 bases between. Here the CDR3 reads CASSDRANLRNEQFF. The CDR3 bases are TGTGCCAGCAGCGACAGAGCCAATCTTCGCAATGAGCAGTTCTTC.

The rearrangement links TRBV7-6 to TRBJ1-4, with D tentatively TRBD1 (5 bases). The V end was cut by 5 bases, the J end by 3 bases, with 13 bases between. The CDR3 is 15 amino acids. Germline V gene sequence: CDR1 SGHVS, CDR2 FNYEAQ. The CDR3 DNA sequence: TGTGCCAGCAGCCGAACGACAGCTTCTAATGAAAAACTGTTTTTT. Residues: CASSRTTASNEKLFF.

This clone was found a few times. The chain recombines TRBV7-2 with TRBJ2-3, with TRBD2 matching over 9 bases. The V segment lost 5 bases and the J segment 2 bases; nucleotides outside the gene matches: 2. This CDR3 comprises 14 residues. Germline V gene sequence: CDR1 SGHTA, CDR2 FQGNSA. The CDR3 loop is CASSQRGDTDTQYF. CDR3 nucleotide sequence: TGTGCCAGCAGCCAGCGGGGGGACACAGATACGCAGTATTTT.

The chain links TRBV6-1 to TRBJ2-5; TRBD1 matches at 7 bases. The CDR3 spans 15 residues. CDR1 is MNHNS and CDR2 is SASEGT in the germline V gene. Trimming cost V 5 bases and J 0 bases; bases outside gene matches: 6. This chain's CDR3 is CASSKPTGDQETQYF. The DNA for the CDR3 is TGTGCCAGCAGTAAACCAACAGGGGACCAAGAGACCCAGTACTTC.

V gene TRBV5-1 combines with J gene TRBJ1-1; D is undetermined. The CDR3 runs to 14 residues. The germline V and J ends were trimmed by 2 bases and 8 bases, with 16 bases remaining between them. Germline CDR1 SGHRS, CDR2 YFSETQ. The chain's CDR3 is CASSFAQAGVEAFF. CDR3 sequence (DNA): TGCGCCAGCAGCTTCGCCCAGGCCGGGGTGGAAGCTTTCTTT. The entire variable domain, with the rest obtained from reference TRBV5-1 and TRBJ1-1, is as follows: KAGVTQTPRYLIKTRGQQVTLSCSPISGHRSVSWYQQTPGQGLQFLFEYFSETQRNKGNFPGRFSGRQFSNSRSEMNVSTLELGDSALYLCASSFAQAGVEAFFGQGTRLTVV.

The sample holds a few counts of this clone. The rearrangement links TRBV7-8 to TRBJ2-5, with D maybe TRBD1 (6 bases). V was clipped by 1 base and J by 5 bases, with 8 bases between them. Germline loops: CDR1 SGHVS, CDR2 FQNEAQ. The CDR3 runs 13 residues. The CDR3 DNA sequence: TGTGCCAGCAGCTTAGACAGGGTGGAGACCCAGTACTTC. Translation: CASSLDRVETQYF. The variable domain in full, completed from reference TRBV7-8 and TRBJ2-5, reads GAGVSQSPRYKVAKRGQDVALRCDPISGHVSLFWYQQALGQGPEFLTYFQNEAQLDKSGLPSDRFFAERPEGSVSTLKIQRTQQEDSAVYLCASSLDRVETQYFGPGTRLLVL.

This clone was recorded a few times. The chain recombines TRBV9 with TRBJ1-2, with a weak D call TRBD1 (6 bases). CDR1 is SGDLS, CDR2 YYNGEE, per germline. The CDR3 has 17 amino acids. V lost 4 bases and J lost 5, with 24 bases in between. The CDR3 sequence: CASSPNPGVYRVYGYTF. For the CDR3, the DNA is TGTGCCAGCAGCCCGAACCCAGGGGTTTACAGGGTATATGGCTACACCTTC. The whole variable domain, filled in from reference TRBV9 and TRBJ1-2, reads DSGVTQTPKHLITATGQRVTLRCSPRSGDLSVYWYQQSLDQGLQFLIQYYNGEERAKGNILERFSAQQFPDLHSELNLSSLELGDSALYFCASSPNPGVYRVYGYTFGSGTRLTVV.

The chain combines TRBV10-2 with TRBJ2-7; maybe TRBD1 (6 bases). V was cut by 7 bases and J by 1 base, with 11 bases left in between. The CDR3 is 13 amino acids. Germline CDR1 and CDR2: WSHSY and SAAADI. The chain's CDR3 is CASMQGRSYEQYF. CDR3 nucleotide sequence: TGCGCCAGCATGCAGGGGCGATCCTACGAGCAGTACTTC.

This clone has only a few counts. The chain joins TRBV6-1 to TRBJ1-2; D may be TRBD1 (6 bases). V was shortened by 4 bases and J by 3 bases, with 15 bases between the two germline ends. The CDR3 has 15 amino acids. In germline, CDR1 is MNHNS, CDR2 SASEGT. The CDR3 DNA is TGTGCCAGCAGTGTCCGAGCGGGGGCGGACTATGGCTACACCTTC. It codes for CASSVRAGADYGYTF.

This clone occurred a few times. The V and J genes are TRBV12-5 and TRBJ2-1, with a possible D match to TRBD2 (6 bases). The CDR3 is made up of 19 amino acids. The V end was cut by 0 bases, the J end by 6 bases, with 24 bases between. CDR1 is LGHNT, CDR2 FRNRAP, per germline. CDR3 sequence: CASGLVLFGRGRDLNEQFF. In nucleotides, the CDR3 is TGTGCTAGTGGTTTGGTATTGTTTGGACGGGGGAGAGATCTCAATGAGCAGTTCTTC.

The chain joins TRBV7-8 to TRBJ2-7; the D gene is possibly TRBD1 (6 bases). Germline V gene lookup returns CDR1 SGHVS and CDR2 FQNEAQ. Between the trimmed V and J ends, which lost 5 bases and 2 bases, there was a span of 13 bases. The CDR3 contains 14 residues. The CDR3 nucleotides are TGTGCCAGCAGCAACCGGAACAGGGCCTACGAGCAGTACTTC. It codes for CASSNRNRAYEQYF. Variable domain in full (rest from reference TRBV7-8 and TRBJ2-7): GAGVSQSPRYKVAKRGQDVALRCDPISGHVSLFWYQQALGQGPEFLTYFQNEAQLDKSGLPSDRFFAERPEGSVSTLKIQRTQQEDSAVYLCASSNRNRAYEQYFGPGTRLTVT.

This clone was seen more than once but under ten times. This sequence joins TRBV6-5 and TRBJ1-1, with D hard to call. The CDR3 is 15 residues long. Germline V gene lookup returns CDR1 MNHEY and CDR2 SVGAGI. Trimming removed 2 bases at V and 1 base at J, with 11 bases between. The CDR3: CASSYTSVTNTEAFF. The CDR3 DNA reads TGTGCCAGCAGTTACACCTCAGTAACGAACACTGAAGCTTTCTTT.

The chain recombines TRBV27 with TRBJ1-1; D unresolved. V was clipped by 6 bases and J by 5 bases, with 7 bases between them. Per germline, CDR1 MNHEY and CDR2 SMNVEV (reference sequence). The CDR3 has 11 residues. As DNA, the CDR3 is TGTGCCAGCAGCTCTTTTACTGAAGCTTTCTTT. Its protein product is CASSSFTEAFF.

This clone was seen a handful of times. The chain has TRBV5-1 and TRBJ2-2; no clear D gene. Per germline, CDR1 SGHRS and CDR2 YFSETQ. The CDR3 spans 12 residues. Trimming left V 6 bases short and J 5 bases short, with 8 bases between. CDR3 protein: CASNTLTGELFF. DNA of the CDR3: TGCGCCAGCAACACATTAACCGGGGAGCTGTTTTTT.

This clone was seen ten or more times. The CDR3 loop is CASSLDPSTEAFF. The CDR3 nucleotides read TGCGCCAGCAGCTTGGATCCGAGCACTGAAGCTTTCTTT. The J gene is TRBJ1-1, the V gene TRBV5-1, with D uncertain. The germline CDR1 and CDR2 sequences are SGHRS and YFSETQ. V gave up 0 bases and J gave up 4 bases, with 7 bases separating them. The CDR3 spans 13 residues.

This chain connects TRBV19 to TRBJ1-1, with D perhaps matching TRBD1 (5 bases). The CDR3 is 14 amino acids. Deletions cut 6 bases from V and 0 bases from J, with 11 bases between. CDR1 is LNHDA, CDR2 SQIVND, per germline (reference sequence). CDR3 in DNA: TGTGCCAGTAGAGACAGCCCCTTGAACACTGAAGCTTTCTTT. Translating gives CASRDSPLNTEAFF. Variable domain in full (rest from reference TRBV19 and TRBJ1-1): DGGITQSPKYLFRKEGQNVTLSCEQNLNHDAMYWYRQDPGQGLRLIYYSQIVNDFQKGDIAEGYSVSREKKESFPLTVTSAQKNPTAFYLCASRDSPLNTEAFFGQGTRLTVV.

The rearrangement joins TRBV5-1 to TRBJ1-1, with D perhaps TRBD1 (5 bases). Trimming took off 0 bases at V and 3 bases at J, with 9 bases between the two ends. The CDR3 runs 14 residues. Germline CDR1 is SGHRS and CDR2 is YFSETQ. CDR3 nucleotides: TGCGCCAGCAGCTTGGACAGGATGGACACTGAAGCTTTCTTT. Its protein is CASSLDRMDTEAFF. The full variable domain, in which reference TRBV5-1 and TRBJ1-1 provide the parts outside the CDR3, is KAGVTQTPRYLIKTRGQQVTLSCSPISGHRSVSWYQQTPGQGLQFLFEYFSETQRNKGNFPGRFSGRQFSNSRSEMNVSTLELGDSALYLCASSLDRMDTEAFFGQGTRLTVV.

This clone showed up just a few times. The chain links TRBV2 to TRBJ2-7, with TRBD1 matching over 7 bases. V was pared by 8 bases and J by 3 bases, with 13 bases of the junction left unmatched. The germline gives CDR1 SNHLY, CDR2 FYNNEI. This CDR3 is 15 amino acids long. Here the CDR3 DNA reads TGTGCCAGCGCCGCGGGTAGGGGGCGCTTCTACGAGCAGTACTTC. It encodes CASAAGRGRFYEQYF.

Regarding this clone: Other DNA sequences from this sample encode an identical CDR3 as well. The chain couples TRBV5-1 to TRBJ2-5; TRBD1 aligns across 7 bases. The CDR3 has 14 amino acids. Germline V gene data show CDR1 as SGHRS and CDR2 as YFSETQ. The ends lost 2 bases at V and 1 base at J; junction bases unmatched: 2. CDR3 DNA: TGCGCCAGCAGCTTTGGACAGGCCCAAGAGACCCAGTACTTC. Translation: CASSFGQAQETQYF.

The rearrangement joins TRBV10-3 to TRBJ2-1, with TRBD1 matching 8 bases. The CDR3 extends over 15 amino acids. From germline, CDR1 is ENHRY and CDR2 SYGVKD. After removal of 3 bases from V and 6 bases from J, the junction contained 7 bases not matched to a gene. The CDR3 DNA sequence: TGTGCCATCAGTGAAGGTCAGGGGGCTGTCAATGAGCAGTTCTTC. Translating gives CAISEGQGAVNEQFF.

This clone turned up a few times. The genes are TRBV5-1 and TRBJ2-2; 9 bases fit TRBD2. V dropped 3 bases and J dropped 2; count of bases not matched to a gene: 5. In germline, CDR1 is SGHRS, CDR2 YFSETQ. The CDR3 spans 16 residues. The CDR3 region has the DNA TGCGCCAGCAGCTCACGACTAGCGGCAAACACCGGGGAGCTGTTTTTT. Its translation: CASSSRLAANTGELFF.